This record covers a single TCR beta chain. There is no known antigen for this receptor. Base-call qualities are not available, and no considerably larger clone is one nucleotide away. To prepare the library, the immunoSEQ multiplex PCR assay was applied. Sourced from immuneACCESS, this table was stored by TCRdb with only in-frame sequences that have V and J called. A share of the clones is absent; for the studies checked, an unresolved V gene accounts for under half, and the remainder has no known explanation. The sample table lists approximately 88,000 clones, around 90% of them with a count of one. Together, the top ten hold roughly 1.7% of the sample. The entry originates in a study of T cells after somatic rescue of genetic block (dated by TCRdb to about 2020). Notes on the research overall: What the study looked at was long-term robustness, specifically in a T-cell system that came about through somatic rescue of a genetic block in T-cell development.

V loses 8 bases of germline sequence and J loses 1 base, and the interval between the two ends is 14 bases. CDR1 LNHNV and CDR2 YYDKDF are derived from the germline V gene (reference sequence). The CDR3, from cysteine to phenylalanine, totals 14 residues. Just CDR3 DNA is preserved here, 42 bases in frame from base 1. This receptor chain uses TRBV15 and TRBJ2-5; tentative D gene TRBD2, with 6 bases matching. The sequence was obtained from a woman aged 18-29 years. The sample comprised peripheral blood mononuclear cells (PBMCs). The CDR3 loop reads CATGLASIQETQYF. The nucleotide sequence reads TGTGCCACCGGCCTAGCGAGTATCCAAGAGACCCAGTACTTC.